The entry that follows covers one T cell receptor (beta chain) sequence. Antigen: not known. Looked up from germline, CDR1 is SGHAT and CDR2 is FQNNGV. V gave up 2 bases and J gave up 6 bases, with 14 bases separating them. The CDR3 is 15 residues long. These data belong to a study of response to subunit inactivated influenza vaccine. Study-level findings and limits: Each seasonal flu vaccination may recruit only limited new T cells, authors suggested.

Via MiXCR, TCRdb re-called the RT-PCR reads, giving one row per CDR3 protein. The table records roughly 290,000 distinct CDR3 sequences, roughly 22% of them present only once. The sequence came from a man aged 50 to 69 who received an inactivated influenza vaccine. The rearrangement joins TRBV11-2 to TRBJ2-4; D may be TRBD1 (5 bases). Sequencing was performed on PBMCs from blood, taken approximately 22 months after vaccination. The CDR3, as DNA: TGTGCCAGCAGCTTATATGGGGCGTCGGTAAACATTCAGTACTTC. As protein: CASSLYGASVNIQYF. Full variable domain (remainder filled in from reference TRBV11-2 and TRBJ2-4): EAGVAQSPRYKIIEKRQSVAFWCNPISGHATLYWYQQILGQGPKLLIQFQNNGVVDDSQLPKDRFSAERLKGVDSTLKIQPAKLEDSAVYLCASSLYGASVNIQYFGAGTRLSVL.